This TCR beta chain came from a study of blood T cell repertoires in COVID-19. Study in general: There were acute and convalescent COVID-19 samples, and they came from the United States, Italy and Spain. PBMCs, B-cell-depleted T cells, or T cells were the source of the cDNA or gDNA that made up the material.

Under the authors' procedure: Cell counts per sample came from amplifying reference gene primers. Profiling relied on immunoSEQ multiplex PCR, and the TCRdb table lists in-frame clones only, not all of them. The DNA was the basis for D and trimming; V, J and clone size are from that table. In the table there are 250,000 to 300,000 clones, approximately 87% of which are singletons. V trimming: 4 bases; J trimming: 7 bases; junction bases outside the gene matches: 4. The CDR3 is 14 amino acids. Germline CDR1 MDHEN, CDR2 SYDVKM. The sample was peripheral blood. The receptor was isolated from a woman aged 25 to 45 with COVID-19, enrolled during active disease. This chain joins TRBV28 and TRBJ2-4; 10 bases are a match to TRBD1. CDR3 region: CASSSRQGANIQYF. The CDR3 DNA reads TGTGCCAGCAGTTCTAGACAGGGGGCGAACATTCAGTACTTC.